This TCR beta chain was obtained from a study of blood T cells in healthy people across ages. The V segment lost 9 bases and the J segment 7 bases; nucleotides outside the gene matches: 9. Germline loops: CDR1 ENHRY, CDR2 SYGVKD. CDR3 length: 14 amino acids. A note on this clonotype: What it binds is unknown.

A second 7 to 11 cycle PCR used barcoded and J-beta primers. TCRdb recomputed calls from the 5' RACE reads with MiXCR, one row per CDR3 protein. The profile shows about 800,000 distinct CDR3 sequences, 55% to 70% of them singletons. Findings and caveats of the study: Greater diversity and more naive CD4+ cells were seen in long-lived donors than in aged donors. Any changes in expanded clonotypes were possibly confounded, as donor CMV status remained unknown. Investigators viewed diversity estimates from one million T cells as underestimates, the study reported.

The sequencing sample was made of blood. The sequence derives from a man aged 30 to 39 in good health. This chain uses TRBV10-3 with TRBJ2-1; 10 bases map to TRBD1. For the CDR3, the DNA is TGTGCCATTGCGGGGACAGGGGTCGGGAATGAGCAGTTCTTC. Its translation is CAIAGTGVGNEQFF.